These T cell receptor beta chains were read from a single sample in a study of cytomegalovirus exposure and HLA in healthy donors. Clones were read by immunoSEQ multiplex PCR, and TCRdb kept only the in-frame ones, dropping some. Of fewer than 200,000 clones in the sample, 72% were seen once. The sample taken for sequencing was PBMCs. These receptors came from a human donor in good health. Both conserved end residues are part of each CDR3. Each record gives: D gene, J gene, clone size, V gene, CDR3 protein, CDR3 DNA. The D gene is left open where the match is weak. Rows may omit the clone size; those that give it use once, few, many or a size class.

. TRBJ1-2 . TRBV11-3 CASSSTEGYGYTF TGTGCCAGCAGCTCGACTGAGGGCTATGGCTACACCTTC
. TRBJ1-3 . TRBV10-3 CAISETLGANSGNTIYF TGTGCCATCAGTGAGACCCTTGGGGCCAACTCTGGAAACACCATATATTTT
. TRBJ2-7 few TRBV5-6 CASSLDPVTSTYEQYF TGTGCCAGCAGCTTGGATCCCGTTACATCAACCTACGAGCAGTACTTC
. TRBJ2-6 few TRBV5-6 CASSSGSGANVLTF TGTGCCAGCAGCTCCGGGTCCGGGGCCAACGTCCTGACTTTC
TRBD2 TRBJ2-1 . TRBV5-4 CASSPGSSGGDNEQFF TGTGCCAGCAGCCCCGGTTCGAGCGGGGGGGACAATGAGCAGTTCTTC
. TRBJ2-7 few TRBV12-5 CASGPVGYEQYF TGTGCTAGTGGTCCAGTTGGTTACGAGCAGTACTTC
TRBD1 TRBJ2-7 few TRBV7-6 CASSPTGVFEEQYF TGTGCCAGCAGCCCGACAGGGGTATTTGAAGAGCAGTACTTC
. TRBJ2-7 . TRBV7-3 CASSLEEGREQYF TGTGCCAGCAGCCTTGAGGAGGGGCGCGAGCAGTACTTC
TRBD2 TRBJ2-1 . TRBV7-9 CASSPSGGMGSQEQFF TGTGCCAGCAGCCCAAGCGGGGGCATGGGAAGTCAGGAGCAGTTCTTC
TRBD1 TRBJ1-6 . TRBV5-1 CASSLAGDRDSPLHF TGCGCCAGCAGCTTGGCAGGGGACAGGGATTCACCCCTCCACTTT
TRBD1 TRBJ2-6 . TRBV27 CASSLLDRGANVLTF TGTGCCAGCAGTTTACTGGACAGGGGGGCCAACGTCCTGACTTTC
TRBD1 TRBJ2-7 . TRBV27 CASSLLGQGAYEQYF TGTGCCAGCAGTTTACTCGGACAGGGGGCGTACGAGCAGTACTTC
. TRBJ1-2 . TRBV7-8 CASSSGTRYGYTF TGTGCCAGCAGCTCCGGGACAAGATATGGCTACACCTTC
. TRBJ2-5 . TRBV5-1 CASSKTPGETQYF TGCGCCAGCAGCAAAACTCCGGGAGAGACCCAGTACTTC